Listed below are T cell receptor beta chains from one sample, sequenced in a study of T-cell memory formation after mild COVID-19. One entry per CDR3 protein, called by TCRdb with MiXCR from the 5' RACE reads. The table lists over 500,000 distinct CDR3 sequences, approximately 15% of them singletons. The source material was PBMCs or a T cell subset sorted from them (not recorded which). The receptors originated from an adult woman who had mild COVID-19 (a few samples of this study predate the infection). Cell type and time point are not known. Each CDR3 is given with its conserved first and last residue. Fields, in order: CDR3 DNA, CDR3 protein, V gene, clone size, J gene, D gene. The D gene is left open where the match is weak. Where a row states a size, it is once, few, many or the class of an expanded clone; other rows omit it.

cdr3_nt: TGTGCCACCAGCACAGGGGGAACTTGGAATCAGCCCCAGCATTTT
cdr3_aa: CATSTGGTWNQPQHF
v_call: TRBV15
clone_size: .
j_call: TRBJ1-5
d_call: TRBD1

cdr3_nt: TGCAGCGTCCTCAGACGGCTGAACACTGAAGCTTTCTTT
cdr3_aa: CSVLRRLNTEAFF
v_call: TRBV29-1
clone_size: few
j_call: TRBJ1-1
d_call: .

cdr3_nt: TGTGCCAGCAGGTCGGCTAGCGGGGGCCCGTACCAAGAGACCCAGTACTTC
cdr3_aa: CASRSASGGPYQETQYF
v_call: TRBV3-1
clone_size: .
j_call: TRBJ2-5
d_call: TRBD2

cdr3_nt: TGTGCCAGCAGTCATACCCTAGGGTCGGGAACCGGGGAGCTGTTTTTT
cdr3_aa: CASSHTLGSGTGELFF
v_call: TRBV12-3/TRBV12-4
clone_size: .
j_call: TRBJ2-2
d_call: .

cdr3_nt: TGTGCCAGCAGCTCTAAGCGGGAGGACTACAATGAGCAGTTCTTC
cdr3_aa: CASSSKREDYNEQFF
v_call: TRBV7-2
clone_size: .
j_call: TRBJ2-1
d_call: TRBD2

cdr3_nt: TGTGCCAGCTCACCAGGACTAGCGGGGACCGGCAATGAGCAGTTCTTC
cdr3_aa: CASSPGLAGTGNEQFF
v_call: TRBV18
clone_size: .
j_call: TRBJ2-1
d_call: TRBD2

cdr3_nt: TGTGCCAGCAGCCAACCAGCCGGGACAGGGAAAAGCTCCTACGAGCAGTACTTC
cdr3_aa: CASSQPAGTGKSSYEQYF
v_call: TRBV14
clone_size: .
j_call: TRBJ2-7
d_call: TRBD1

cdr3_nt: TGTGCCAGCAGTCAGGGGCTAGCGGATTACAATGAGCAGTTCTTC
cdr3_aa: CASSQGLADYNEQFF
v_call: TRBV6-2/TRBV6-3
clone_size: many
j_call: TRBJ2-1
d_call: .

cdr3_nt: TGTGCCAGCAGCTTACCTAAACAAGACGAGCAGTACTTC
cdr3_aa: CASSLPKQDEQYF
v_call: TRBV5-4
clone_size: .
j_call: TRBJ2-7
d_call: .

cdr3_nt: TGTGCCAGCAGCTTAGAGGCTGACTCTCTCTTTAGCTCCTACAATGAGCAGTTCTTC
cdr3_aa: CASSLEADSLFSSYNEQFF
v_call: TRBV7-2
clone_size: .
j_call: TRBJ2-1
d_call: .

cdr3_nt: TGCGCCAGCAGCTTGGGGCTAGCGGGGGGCCCGGCCAAAAACATTCAGTACTTC
cdr3_aa: CASSLGLAGGPAKNIQYF
v_call: TRBV5-1
clone_size: few
j_call: TRBJ2-4
d_call: TRBD2

cdr3_nt: TGTGCCAGCAGCCAAGATGGGACACGCACTGAAGCTTTCTTT
cdr3_aa: CASSQDGTRTEAFF
v_call: TRBV14
clone_size: few
j_call: TRBJ1-1
d_call: .

cdr3_nt: TGCAGTGCTAGAGGTGAAGGGGGACGAGAAAAACTGTTTTTT
cdr3_aa: CSARGEGGREKLFF
v_call: TRBV20-1
clone_size: many
j_call: TRBJ1-4
d_call: .

cdr3_nt: TGTGCCAGCAGCTTAGTACGGCCCCGGTGGAGTGAAAAACTGTTTTTT
cdr3_aa: CASSLVRPRWSEKLFF
v_call: TRBV7-2
clone_size: few
j_call: TRBJ1-4
d_call: .

cdr3_nt: TGTGCCAGCAGCTTAGAAGGTGTTTGGGGCTTAGCTAACTATGGCTACACCTTC
cdr3_aa: CASSLEGVWGLANYGYTF
v_call: TRBV7-9
clone_size: few
j_call: TRBJ1-2
d_call: .

cdr3_nt: TGCGCCAGCAGCTATCAGGGGTTTGCTACTGAAGCTTTCTTT
cdr3_aa: CASSYQGFATEAFF
v_call: TRBV5-1
clone_size: .
j_call: TRBJ1-1
d_call: .

cdr3_nt: TGTGCCACCAGTGATTTGAGGACTAGCGGGAGCACAGATACGCAGTATTTT
cdr3_aa: CATSDLRTSGSTDTQYF
v_call: TRBV24-1
clone_size: few
j_call: TRBJ2-3
d_call: TRBD2

cdr3_nt: TGCGCCAGCAGCCAAGATTTCAACAGATTCTACGAGCAGTACTTC
cdr3_aa: CASSQDFNRFYEQYF
v_call: TRBV4-1
clone_size: .
j_call: TRBJ2-7
d_call: .

cdr3_nt: TGTGCCAGCAGTTTCCGACAGCCGGATTCACCCCTCCACTTT
cdr3_aa: CASSFRQPDSPLHF
v_call: TRBV5-6
clone_size: few
j_call: TRBJ1-6
d_call: .

cdr3_nt: TGTGCCAGCAGCTCCGGACAGGGAGGGACCGGGGAGCTGTTTTTT
cdr3_aa: CASSSGQGGTGELFF
v_call: TRBV7-2
clone_size: .
j_call: TRBJ2-2
d_call: .

cdr3_nt: TGTGCCAGCAGCCCTGGGTCCCACTACGAGCAGTACTTC
cdr3_aa: CASSPGSHYEQYF
v_call: TRBV7-8
clone_size: many
j_call: TRBJ2-7
d_call: .

cdr3_nt: TGTGCCAGCAGCTTACAGCGGAAAGAGACCCAGTACTTC
cdr3_aa: CASSLQRKETQYF
v_call: TRBV7-3
clone_size: .
j_call: TRBJ2-5
d_call: .

cdr3_nt: TGTGCCAGCCGGGACTACTACAATGAGCAGTTCTTC
cdr3_aa: CASRDYYNEQFF
v_call: TRBV2
clone_size: .
j_call: TRBJ2-1
d_call: TRBD2

cdr3_nt: TGCGCCAGCAGCTTGGGCAGGGGGTTGAATTCACCCCTCCACTTT
cdr3_aa: CASSLGRGLNSPLHF
v_call: TRBV5-1
clone_size: few
j_call: TRBJ1-6
d_call: TRBD1

cdr3_nt: TGTGCCAGCAGCTTGGGGACGGGGTGGGGCACAGATACGCAGTATTTT
cdr3_aa: CASSLGTGWGTDTQYF
v_call: TRBV5-5
clone_size: few
j_call: TRBJ2-3
d_call: .

cdr3_nt: TGTGCCAGCAGTGACAACAGGCTTAGCACAGATACGCAGTATTTT
cdr3_aa: CASSDNRLSTDTQYF
v_call: TRBV2
clone_size: few
j_call: TRBJ2-3
d_call: .

cdr3_nt: TGCAGTGCTAGCCGTGACAGGGTCCCAACCTACGAGCAGTACTTC
cdr3_aa: CSASRDRVPTYEQYF
v_call: TRBV20-1
clone_size: few
j_call: TRBJ2-7
d_call: TRBD1

cdr3_nt: TGTGCCAGCAGTTTGGCTAGCGGGAGCGATGAGCAGTTCTTC
cdr3_aa: CASSLASGSDEQFF
v_call: TRBV27
clone_size: many
j_call: TRBJ2-1
d_call: TRBD2

cdr3_nt: TGTGCCAGCAGCTTAGTTGGGACAAATAGCAATCAGCCCCAGCATTTT
cdr3_aa: CASSLVGTNSNQPQHF
v_call: TRBV7-9
clone_size: few
j_call: TRBJ1-5
d_call: .

cdr3_nt: TGCGCCAGCAGCCAAGAAGGAGGCACGTTCAATCAGCCCCAGCATTTT
cdr3_aa: CASSQEGGTFNQPQHF
v_call: TRBV4-1
clone_size: few
j_call: TRBJ1-5
d_call: .

cdr3_nt: TGTGCCAGCAGTTTGGGTGGAAACCACAATGAGCAGTTCTTC
cdr3_aa: CASSLGGNHNEQFF
v_call: TRBV12-3/TRBV12-4
clone_size: .
j_call: TRBJ2-1
d_call: .

cdr3_nt: TGTGCCAGCAGCCCGGACACAATTGAGCAGTTCTTC
cdr3_aa: CASSPDTIEQFF
v_call: TRBV7-3
clone_size: .
j_call: TRBJ2-1
d_call: .

cdr3_nt: TGTGCCATCAGAGGGACAGGGTCGGACTACAATGAGCAGTTCTTC
cdr3_aa: CAIRGTGSDYNEQFF
v_call: TRBV10-3
clone_size: few
j_call: TRBJ2-1
d_call: TRBD1

cdr3_nt: TGCGACAGCAGCTTGGATGACAGGGGGCAAATCAATGAGCAGTTCTTC
cdr3_aa: CDSSLDDRGQINEQFF
v_call: TRBV5-1
clone_size: once
j_call: TRBJ2-1
d_call: TRBD1

cdr3_nt: TGTGCCAGCAGCTTGGATCAGCCGGGGGACGAGCAGTACTTC
cdr3_aa: CASSLDQPGDEQYF
v_call: TRBV7-9
clone_size: few
j_call: TRBJ2-7
d_call: .

cdr3_nt: TGTGCCAGCAGTTTATCTCGTGGGGGAGGGTATGGCTACACCTTC
cdr3_aa: CASSLSRGGGYGYTF
v_call: TRBV27
clone_size: many
j_call: TRBJ1-2
d_call: .

cdr3_nt: TGCAGTGCGATCGCTGCCGGACTACCCAAAAACATTCAGTACTTC
cdr3_aa: CSAIAAGLPKNIQYF
v_call: TRBV20-1
clone_size: few
j_call: TRBJ2-4
d_call: .

cdr3_nt: TGTGCCAGCAGCCTCCCTGGGACTAGCGGGATGGCCACCGGGGAGCTGTTTTTT
cdr3_aa: CASSLPGTSGMATGELFF
v_call: TRBV7-6
clone_size: .
j_call: TRBJ2-2
d_call: TRBD2

cdr3_nt: TGTGCCAGCAGTCCCCGAGGGCTTTCCTACGAGCAGTACTTC
cdr3_aa: CASSPRGLSYEQYF
v_call: TRBV6-2/TRBV6-3
clone_size: few
j_call: TRBJ2-7
d_call: .

cdr3_nt: TGTGCCACCAGCCGCACTAGCAGACACGAGCAGTACTTC
cdr3_aa: CATSRTSRHEQYF
v_call: TRBV15
clone_size: few
j_call: TRBJ2-7
d_call: .

cdr3_nt: TGCAGTGCTAGTATCAGGGTGGGCTACACCTTC
cdr3_aa: CSASIRVGYTF
v_call: TRBV20-1
clone_size: .
j_call: TRBJ1-2
d_call: .

cdr3_nt: TGTGCCACCAGCAGAGCCGGGACAGTGCTTGGCGAGACCCAGTACTTC
cdr3_aa: CATSRAGTVLGETQYF
v_call: TRBV15
clone_size: few
j_call: TRBJ2-5
d_call: TRBD1

cdr3_nt: TGCGCCAGCAGCCAACTCCGGGACGGTGGATACGAGCAGTACTTC
cdr3_aa: CASSQLRDGGYEQYF
v_call: TRBV4-3
clone_size: .
j_call: TRBJ2-7
d_call: .

cdr3_nt: TGTGCCAGTAGTAAATACAGGGGGCGGGTGAACACTGAAGCTTTCTTT
cdr3_aa: CASSKYRGRVNTEAFF
v_call: TRBV19
clone_size: few
j_call: TRBJ1-1
d_call: TRBD1

cdr3_nt: TGTGCCAGCAGTGGGACATTCTTCTATGGCTACACCTTC
cdr3_aa: CASSGTFFYGYTF
v_call: TRBV6-5
clone_size: few
j_call: TRBJ1-2
d_call: .

cdr3_nt: TGTGCCAGCAGCCTACACCCGGGACTAGCGGGGGATGAGCAGTTCTTC
cdr3_aa: CASSLHPGLAGDEQFF
v_call: TRBV9
clone_size: many
j_call: TRBJ2-1
d_call: TRBD2

cdr3_nt: TGTGCCAGCAGCAAACGGGAAGAGCAGTACTTC
cdr3_aa: CASSKREEQYF
v_call: TRBV21-1
clone_size: .
j_call: TRBJ2-7
d_call: .

cdr3_nt: TGCGCCAGCAGCTCGATAGCGGGGGGTTGGAACAATGAGCAGTTCTTC
cdr3_aa: CASSSIAGGWNNEQFF
v_call: TRBV5-1
clone_size: few
j_call: TRBJ2-1
d_call: TRBD2

cdr3_nt: TGTGCCAGCAGCTTAGCGCGGGGGTCCGAGACGCAGTATTTT
cdr3_aa: CASSLARGSETQYF
v_call: TRBV7-9
clone_size: few
j_call: TRBJ2-3
d_call: TRBD2

cdr3_nt: TGTGCCACCAGTGAGGGATTAGCCTACAATGAGCAGTTCTTC
cdr3_aa: CATSEGLAYNEQFF
v_call: TRBV24-1
clone_size: few
j_call: TRBJ2-1
d_call: .

cdr3_nt: TGTGCCAGCTCACCGCGGTTTGGTATGAACACTGAAGCTTTCTTT
cdr3_aa: CASSPRFGMNTEAFF
v_call: TRBV18
clone_size: few
j_call: TRBJ1-1
d_call: .

cdr3_nt: TGCAGTGCGCCCGGGACAGGTGTAAAACTGTTTTTT
cdr3_aa: CSAPGTGVKLFF
v_call: TRBV20-1
clone_size: .
j_call: TRBJ1-4
d_call: TRBD1

cdr3_nt: TGTGCCATCAGACTCAGGCCCACCGACTCCTACGAGCAGTACTTC
cdr3_aa: CAIRLRPTDSYEQYF
v_call: TRBV10-3
clone_size: .
j_call: TRBJ2-7
d_call: .

cdr3_nt: TGTGCCAGCAGCCCACAGGGTAGGGTTGAAAAACTGTTTTTT
cdr3_aa: CASSPQGRVEKLFF
v_call: TRBV12-3/TRBV12-4
clone_size: .
j_call: TRBJ1-4
d_call: .

cdr3_nt: TGCGCCAGCAGCAATAGGGGACTCCAAGAGACCCAGTACTTC
cdr3_aa: CASSNRGLQETQYF
v_call: TRBV4-1
clone_size: .
j_call: TRBJ2-5
d_call: .

cdr3_nt: TGCGCCAGCAGCCAACGGACAGGGTGGGAGTATGGCTACACCTTC
cdr3_aa: CASSQRTGWEYGYTF
v_call: TRBV4-3
clone_size: .
j_call: TRBJ1-2
d_call: TRBD1

cdr3_nt: TGTGCCAGCAGCCCTACCCACACCTCACCCTACGAGCAGTACTTC
cdr3_aa: CASSPTHTSPYEQYF
v_call: TRBV7-2
clone_size: few
j_call: TRBJ2-7
d_call: .

cdr3_nt: TGTGCCACCAGCAGAGACCCGGGACTAGCGGGAGGCGAGCAGTACTTC
cdr3_aa: CATSRDPGLAGGEQYF
v_call: TRBV15
clone_size: .
j_call: TRBJ2-7
d_call: TRBD2

cdr3_nt: TGTGCCAGCAGTCAGGGACAGGGGCCATCTGAAGCTTTCTTT
cdr3_aa: CASSQGQGPSEAFF
v_call: TRBV2
clone_size: few
j_call: TRBJ1-1
d_call: TRBD1

cdr3_nt: TGCGCCAGCAGTTACGGACAGGGGGAAACCTACGAGCAGTACTTC
cdr3_aa: CASSYGQGETYEQYF
v_call: TRBV4-3
clone_size: .
j_call: TRBJ2-7
d_call: TRBD1